These 2 T cell receptor beta chains came from one sample sequenced in a study of blood T cell repertoires in COVID-19. Libraries were prepared by immunoSEQ multiplex PCR; TCRdb keeps only in-frame clonotypes and omits some of them. The repertoire consists of around 170,000 clones, with 84% occurring once and the leading ten covering about 12%. Sequenced material: PBMCs or T cells enriched from blood (not recorded which). Source of these receptors: a man aged 45-60 years who had recovered from COVID-19.

The rearrangement links TRBV4-3 to TRBJ1-4; unclear D gene. V was trimmed by 0 bases and J by 0 bases, leaving 14 bases between them. CDR3 length: 18 residues. CDR1 and CDR2 (germline): LGHNA, YSLEER. The CDR3 loop reads CASSQDGPPTPTNEKLFF. In nucleotides, the CDR3 is TGCGCCAGCAGCCAAGATGGGCCCCCCACACCAACTAATGAAAAACTGTTTTTT.

Only one count was recorded for this clone. The chain employs TRBV19 and TRBJ1-2; 7 positions match TRBD1. With 2 bases clipped from V and 2 bases from J, the junction kept 5 bases outside the gene matches. The germline V gene has CDR1 LNHDA and CDR2 SQIVND (reference sequence). The CDR3 loop spans 15 amino acids. CDR3 sequence: CASSIRTGENYGYTF. In nucleotides, the CDR3 is TGTGCCAGTAGTATACGTACAGGGGAGAACTATGGCTACACCTTC.